These 21 T cell receptor beta chains share one sample of origin, sequenced in a study of OX40 agonist ivuxolimab in advanced cancers. Generated by immunoSEQ multiplex PCR, the TCRdb table keeps only in-frame clones and is missing some. The repertoire holds tens of thousands of clones, about 92% seen once, with around 1.9% in the top ten. The sample here was CD4+ or CD8+ T cells sorted from blood, taken in a trial of the OX40 agonist ivuxolimab. These receptors were taken from an adult with an advanced solid tumor such as melanoma, head and neck, liver or kidney cancer.

V and J are TRBV7-2 and TRBJ2-5; D call uncertain. The CDR3 sequence is 14 residues long. In germline, CDR1 is SGHTA, CDR2 FQGNSA. V was pared by 1 base and J by 0 bases, with 6 bases between. Here the CDR3 reads CASSLGQHQETQYF. CDR3 DNA: TGTGCCAGCAGCTTAGGGCAGCACCAAGAGACCCAGTACTTC.

J is TRBJ1-2 and V is TRBV28; the match to TRBD1 covers 9 bases. CDR1 is MDHEN and CDR2 is SYDVKM in the germline V gene. The ends lost 6 bases at V and 7 bases at J; junction bases unmatched: 9. The CDR3 has 14 residues. The CDR3 DNA sequence: TGTGCCAGCAGGGGGGGACAGGGTTGGACTGGCTACACCTTC. Its protein product is CASRGGQGWTGYTF.

The chain links TRBV28 to TRBJ1-2, with D maybe TRBD1 (6 bases). V was shortened by 7 bases and J by 5 bases, with 11 bases between the two germline ends. The CDR3 loop spans 12 amino acids. Germline lookup yields CDR1 MDHEN and CDR2 SYDVKM. The DNA of the CDR3 is TGTGCCAGCACCACGACAGGTTATGGCTACACCTTC. Amino acids: CASTTTGYGYTF.

J is TRBJ1-1 and V is TRBV18; possible D gene TRBD1, 6 bases. This CDR3 spans 16 amino acids. CDR1 is KGHSH and CDR2 is LQKENI in the germline V gene. The ends were cut back, 3 bases at V and 1 base at J, with 15 bases in the middle. CDR3 amino acids: CASSPRRDTTNTEAFF. DNA of the CDR3: TGTGCCAGCTCACCTCGCCGGGACACCACGAACACTGAAGCTTTCTTT.

This rearrangement joins TRBV27 to TRBJ1-6; weak D call: TRBD1 (6 bases). Trimming cost V 2 bases and J 10 bases, with 15 bases left between them. This CDR3 is built from 15 residues. Germline CDR1 is MNHEY and CDR2 is SMNVEV (reference sequence). The CDR3 nucleotides read TGTGCCAGCAGTTTAGGCGGGGGCGCTCCGTCACCCCTCCACTTT. This codes for CASSLGGGAPSPLHF.

CDR3 loop: CASSFGGAYEQYF. CDR3 in DNA: TGTGCCAGCAGCTTTGGGGGGGCCTACGAGCAGTACTTC. V gene TRBV5-4 combines with J gene TRBJ2-7; TRBD2 aligns across 7 bases. V dropped 2 bases and J dropped 2; count of bases not matched to a gene: 1. CDR1 and CDR2 (germline): SGHNT, YYREEE (reference sequence). CDR3 length equals 13 residues.

This chain connects TRBV27 to TRBJ1-2, with TRBD1 identical over 7 bases. V dropped 7 bases and J dropped 1; count of bases not matched to a gene: 6. The CDR3 covers 14 residues. Looked up from germline, CDR1 is MNHEY and CDR2 is SMNVEV (reference sequence). This chain's CDR3 is CASTPTGNNYGYTF. The CDR3, as DNA: TGTGCCAGCACCCCGACAGGGAATAACTATGGCTACACCTTC.

The chain combines TRBV6-5 with TRBJ1-5; tentatively, D is TRBD1 (5 bases). Between the trimmed V and J ends, which lost 5 bases and 4 bases, there was a span of 15 bases. Germline V gene lookup returns CDR1 MNHEY and CDR2 SVGAGI. This CDR3 comprises 15 residues. In nucleotides, the CDR3 is TGTGCCAGCAGTCGCCAGGGAGGGTCGAATCAGCCCCAGCATTTT. Amino acid sequence: CASSRQGGSNQPQHF.

The rearrangement uses TRBV6-1 and TRBJ2-7, with a possible D match to TRBD2 (5 bases). V dropped 5 bases and J dropped 4 bases, with 15 bases sitting between them. The CDR3 covers 14 residues. Germline V gives CDR1 MNHNS, CDR2 SASEGT. CDR3 coding DNA: TGTGCCAGCAGTCCCCGCTCCGGGGTGTACGAGCAGTACTTC. Protein product: CASSPRSGVYEQYF.

V and J are TRBV19 and TRBJ1-4; 8 bases fit TRBD1. Trimming removed 3 bases from V and 10 bases from J; junction bases left unmatched: 7. CDR3 length: 14 residues. The germline V gene encodes CDR1 LNHDA and CDR2 SQIVND (reference sequence). The CDR3: CASSILQGGSKLFF. CDR3 nucleotides: TGTGCCAGTAGTATTTTACAGGGGGGTTCAAAACTGTTTTTT.

As DNA, the CDR3 is TGTGCCACCAGCAGAGAGGTCCAGGGTTCACCCCTCCACTTT. It yields the protein CATSREVQGSPLHF. V usage is TRBV15 and J usage is TRBJ1-6, with a tentative D call TRBD1 (5 bases). Trimming pared 0 bases from V and 9 bases from J, leaving 9 bases between. Germline assignment: CDR1 LNHNV and CDR2 YYDKDF (reference sequence). The CDR3 length is 14 residues.

This sequence joins TRBV6-6 and TRBJ2-3; D call uncertain. This CDR3 is 13 amino acids long. In germline, CDR1 is MNHNY, CDR2 SVGAGI (reference sequence). V was cut by 6 bases and J by 0 bases, with 7 bases left in between. The CDR3 sequence is CASRLSSTDTQYF. DNA for the CDR3: TGTGCCAGCAGGTTGTCTAGCACAGATACGCAGTATTTT.

The chain employs TRBV6-5 and TRBJ1-6; 9 positions agree with TRBD1. CDR3 size: 14 residues. With 5 bases clipped from V and 9 bases from J, the junction kept 5 bases outside the gene matches. The germline V gene has CDR1 MNHEY and CDR2 SVGAGI. The CDR3, as DNA: TGTGCCAGCAGTCGGACAGGGGAGGCTTCACCCCTCCACTTT. It is translated as CASSRTGEASPLHF.

The chain combines TRBV5-5 with TRBJ1-1; perhaps TRBD1 as D (5 bases). Germline V lookup: CDR1 SGHKS, CDR2 YYEKEE (reference sequence). The V gene lost 5 bases and the J gene lost 6 bases, with 17 bases spanning the gap. CDR3 size: 14 residues. CDR3 coding DNA: TGTGCCAGCAGTTCATTACGACAGTCCCCTGAAGCTTTCTTT. This translates into CASSSLRQSPEAFF.

This chain links TRBV30 with TRBJ2-6; no clear D. The germline CDR1 and CDR2 sequences are GTSNPN and SVGIG (reference sequence). There are 14 residues in the CDR3. The CDR3: CAWAGQGGANVLTF. CDR3 in DNA: TGTGCATGGGCAGGTCAAGGTGGGGCCAACGTCCTGACTTTC.

V and J are TRBV5-1 and TRBJ2-7; 7 bases match TRBD2. CDR1 and CDR2 from the germline V gene are SGHRS and YFSETQ. The CDR3 is 15 residues long. V was pared by 0 bases and J by 7 bases, with 10 bases of the junction left unmatched. The CDR3 loop reads CASSLAASGQREQYF. The CDR3 DNA sequence: TGCGCCAGCAGCTTGGCCGCTAGCGGTCAACGGGAGCAGTACTTC.

This rearrangement joins TRBV12-5 to TRBJ2-4; maybe TRBD1 (6 bases). Trimming removed 6 bases at V and 3 bases at J, with 12 bases between. Germline V CDR1 and CDR2: LGHNT, FRNRAP. The CDR3 extends over 14 amino acids. CDR3: CASGQQGFKNIQYF. Written as DNA, the CDR3 is TGTGCTAGTGGGCAACAGGGTTTCAAAAACATTCAGTACTTC.

The V gene is TRBV5-5, the J gene TRBJ2-7; D tentatively reads TRBD1 or TRBD2 (5 bases each). CDR1 and CDR2 (germline): SGHKS, YYEKEE (reference sequence). The CDR3 has 14 residues. V lost 4 bases to trimming and J lost 4 bases, with 15 bases between them. CDR3 DNA sequence: TGTGCCAGCAGCGACTGGGGACGGCAATACGAGCAGTACTTC. It encodes CASSDWGRQYEQYF.

The chain uses TRBV19 and TRBJ2-3; D might be TRBD2 (7 bases). The germline V gene has CDR1 LNHDA and CDR2 SQIVND (reference sequence). The CDR3 is 13 amino acids. V lost 8 bases and J 4 bases, leaving 13 bases between the germline ends. This CDR3 is CASGRGGADTQYF. CDR3 sequence (DNA): TGTGCCAGTGGGAGGGGGGGAGCAGATACGCAGTATTTT.

The chain joins TRBV15 to TRBJ2-7; TRBD1 matches 7 bases. The V gene's germline CDR1 is LNHNV and CDR2 YYDKDF (reference sequence). V shed 5 bases, J shed 1 base, and the junction held 5 bases outside the gene matches. The CDR3 is made up of 14 amino acids. The CDR3 sequence: CATSSRQGSYEQYF. As DNA, the CDR3 is TGTGCCACCAGCTCACGACAGGGATCCTACGAGCAGTACTTC.

The chain joins TRBV28 to TRBJ1-5; D gene ambiguous. Per germline, CDR1 MDHEN and CDR2 SYDVKM. V shed 3 bases and J shed 7 bases, with 13 bases lying between them. The CDR3 extends over 14 amino acids. CDR3: CASSLPRSEQPQHF. The CDR3 DNA is TGTGCCAGCAGTTTGCCACGTTCTGAGCAGCCCCAGCATTTT.